A selection of T cell receptor beta chains follows, all from one sample in a study of blood T cell repertoires in COVID-19. The data were produced by immunoSEQ multiplex PCR, yet TCRdb's version contains in-frame clones alone and is incomplete. This repertoire shows 110,000 to 150,000 clones, about nine tenths found once; its top ten account for around 4.2%. What was sequenced was PBMCs or T cells enriched from blood (not recorded which). Source of these receptors: a man aged 50 to 60 who had recovered from COVID-19. Both conserved end residues are part of each CDR3. The D gene is left open where the match is weak. The size entry is marked missing in some rows and otherwise reads once, few, many or a size class.

-,-,TRBJ1-1,TRBV18,TGTGCCAGCTCCTTAGGACAGTCTGGTGTTGGTATGGCTTTCTTT,CASSLGQSGVGMAFF
TRBD2,-,TRBJ2-2,TRBV5-4,TGTGCCAGCGCTCCGGGACTAGCGGGAGGGTACACCGGGGAGCTGTTTTTT,CASAPGLAGGYTGELFF
TRBD1,-,TRBJ1-5,TRBV4-2,TGTGCCAGCAGCCAAGATGACAGGGCCAGCAATCAGCCCCAGCATTTT,CASSQDDRASNQPQHF
TRBD2,-,TRBJ2-1,TRBV7-3,TGTGCCAGCAGCCGAGCGGGAACCCCCTACAATGAGCAGTTCTTC,CASSRAGTPYNEQFF
TRBD1,-,TRBJ2-2,TRBV4-3,TGCGCCAGCAGCCAAGAGTCGGACAGGGTGAACACCGGGGAGCTGTTTTTT,CASSQESDRVNTGELFF
-,-,TRBJ2-2,TRBV24-1,TGTGCCACCAGTGATTCAGTCGACAGTAACACCGGGGAGCTGTTTTTT,CATSDSVDSNTGELFF
-,-,TRBJ2-1,TRBV5-4,TGTGCCAGCAGCATCAGGAGGGCCTCCTACAATGAGCAGTTCTTC,CASSIRRASYNEQFF
TRBD2,-,TRBJ2-3,TRBV4-1,TGCGCCAGCAGCCCGGGGACTAGCGGATTGAGCACAGATACGCAGTATTTT,CASSPGTSGLSTDTQYF
-,-,TRBJ1-1,TRBV7-2,TGTGCCAGCAGCTTCACTCTGAACACTGAAGCTTTCTTT,CASSFTLNTEAFF
-,once,TRBJ2-7,TRBV5-6,TGTGCCAGCAGCTTGGCAAGCATCTACGAGCAGTACTTC,CASSLASIYEQYF
TRBD1,-,TRBJ1-1,TRBV4-1,TGCGCCAGCCTGACAGGGGGCGACACTGAAGCTTTCTTT,CASLTGGDTEAFF
-,-,TRBJ2-6,TRBV28,TGTGCCAGCAGTCTCTCTAAGTTTTTGCCCTCTGGGGCCAACGTCCTGACTTTC,CASSLSKFLPSGANVLTF
-,few,TRBJ1-1,TRBV10-3,TGTGCCATCAGTGCAGATTTTAACACTGAAGCTTTCTTT,CAISADFNTEAFF
TRBD1,-,TRBJ1-2,TRBV18,TGTGCCAGCTCACCGGGACAGGGGAATAGTTATGGCTACACCTTC,CASSPGQGNSYGYTF
TRBD1,-,TRBJ2-5,TRBV5-4,TGTGCCAGCAGCTCCTGGACAGGGGGCGATGGGGAGACCCAGTACTTC,CASSSWTGGDGETQYF
TRBD1,-,TRBJ1-6,TRBV15,TGTGCCACCGGGACAGGGGATTTTTCACCCCTCCACTTT,CATGTGDFSPLHF
TRBD2,-,TRBJ2-4,TRBV7-2,TGTGCCAGCAGCTCGGGGACTAGCGGGCTCTTAGCCAAAAACATTCAGTACTTC,CASSSGTSGLLAKNIQYF
TRBD1,-,TRBJ2-3,TRBV10-3,TGTGCCATCAGTCGCCGAGGACAGGGGGCGGATACGCAGTATTTT,CAISRRGQGADTQYF
-,-,TRBJ2-5,TRBV7-9,TGTGCCAGCAGCCCCCGGAGTAGCGGAGAGACCCAGTACTTC,CASSPRSSGETQYF
TRBD1,-,TRBJ2-7,TRBV10-1,TGCGCCAGCAGTGAGTCTAGGGACAGATCCTACGAGCAGTACTTC,CASSESRDRSYEQYF
-,once,TRBJ2-5,TRBV5-1,TGCGCCAGCAGCTTGGAGAGGGTCGGAGAGACCCAGTACTTC,CASSLERVGETQYF
TRBD1,-,TRBJ1-2,TRBV29-1,TGCAGCGTCCACACAGGGGCTAGCTATGGCTACACCTTC,CSVHTGASYGYTF
-,once,TRBJ1-5,TRBV24-1,TGTGCCACCAGTTCAGGGAGGTCAGGTAATCAGCCCCAGCATTTT,CATSSGRSGNQPQHF
TRBD1,-,TRBJ2-6,TRBV24-1,TGTGCCACCTACGGACAGGGGGATACTGGGGCCAACGTCCTGACTTTC,CATYGQGDTGANVLTF
-,-,TRBJ2-3,TRBV7-2,TGTGCCAGCAGATATGCGGGAACCCCAGATACGCAGTATTTT,CASRYAGTPDTQYF
-,-,TRBJ1-5,TRBV19,TGTGCCAGTAGTATAGATTTATCCCACCCAGGTAATGTTCAGCCCCAGCATTTT,CASSIDLSHPGNVQPQHF
TRBD1,-,TRBJ2-2,TRBV11-3,TGTGCCAGCAGTTGGGACAGGGGAAACACCGGGGAGCTGTTTTTT,CASSWDRGNTGELFF
TRBD1,-,TRBJ2-2,TRBV7-9,TGTGCCAGCAGCTCCCGAACAGGGGATTACACCGGGGAGCTGTTTTTT,CASSSRTGDYTGELFF
TRBD1,few,TRBJ1-2,TRBV6-2/TRBV6-3,TGTGCCAGCAGCGCCGGGACAGGGGGACTTCTGGGTGGCTACACCTTC,CASSAGTGGLLGGYTF
-,once,TRBJ1-2,TRBV5-5,TGTGCCAGCAGCTTGGCCCCCTTAGGCGGTTATGGCTACACCTTC,CASSLAPLGGYGYTF
TRBD1,-,TRBJ2-3,TRBV9,TGTGCCAGCAGCACACGACAGGGACGAACTAGCACAGATACGCAGTATTTT,CASSTRQGRTSTDTQYF
-,few,TRBJ1-2,TRBV9,TGTGCCAGCAGCGTAGCTACGATGACTGGACTGGGCTACACCTTC,CASSVATMTGLGYTF
-,-,TRBJ1-4,TRBV19,TGTGCCAGTAGCATACAGGGCACGCCTAATGAAAAACTGTTTTTT,CASSIQGTPNEKLFF
-,-,TRBJ1-1,TRBV28,TGTGCCAGCAGTCTACAGGTACCCCATGACTTAAACACTGAAGCTTTCTTT,CASSLQVPHDLNTEAFF
-,-,TRBJ1-4,TRBV9,TGTGCCAGCAGCGTAGCCCTGAATGAAAAACTGTTTTTT,CASSVALNEKLFF
-,-,TRBJ2-3,TRBV28,TGTGCCAGCTCTTCAGATACGCAGTATTTT,CASSSDTQYF
TRBD2,-,TRBJ2-3,TRBV2,TGTGCCAGCAGTGGGACTAGCGGGAGGTCCACAGATACGCAGTATTTT,CASSGTSGRSTDTQYF